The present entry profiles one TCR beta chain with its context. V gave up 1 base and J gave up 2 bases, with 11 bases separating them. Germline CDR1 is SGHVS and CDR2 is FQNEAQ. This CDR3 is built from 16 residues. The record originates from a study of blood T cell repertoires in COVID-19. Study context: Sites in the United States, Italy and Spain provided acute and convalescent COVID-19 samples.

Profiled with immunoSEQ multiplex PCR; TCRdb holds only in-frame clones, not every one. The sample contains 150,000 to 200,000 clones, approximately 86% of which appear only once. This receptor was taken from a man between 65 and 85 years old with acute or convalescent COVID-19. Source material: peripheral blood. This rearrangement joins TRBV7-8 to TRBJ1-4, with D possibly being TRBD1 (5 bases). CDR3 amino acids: CASSLVPGWTNEKLFF. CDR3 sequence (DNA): TGTGCCAGCAGCTTAGTCCCAGGGTGGACTAATGAAAAACTGTTTTTT.